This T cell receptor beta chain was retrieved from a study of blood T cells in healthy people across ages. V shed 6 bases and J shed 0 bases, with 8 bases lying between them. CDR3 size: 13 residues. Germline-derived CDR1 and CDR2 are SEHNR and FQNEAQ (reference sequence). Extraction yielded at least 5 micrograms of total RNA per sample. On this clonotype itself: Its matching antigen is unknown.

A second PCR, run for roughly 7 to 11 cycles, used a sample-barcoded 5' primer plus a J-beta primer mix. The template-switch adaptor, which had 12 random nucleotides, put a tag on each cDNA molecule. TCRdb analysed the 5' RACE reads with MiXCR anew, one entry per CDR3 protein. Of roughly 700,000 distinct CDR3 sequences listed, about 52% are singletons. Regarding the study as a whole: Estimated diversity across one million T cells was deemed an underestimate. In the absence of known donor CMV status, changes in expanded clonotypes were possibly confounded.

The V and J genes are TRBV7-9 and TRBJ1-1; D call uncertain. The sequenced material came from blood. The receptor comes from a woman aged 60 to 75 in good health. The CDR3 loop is CASSLQLNTEAFF. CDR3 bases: TGTGCCAGCAGTCTACAGCTGAACACTGAAGCTTTCTTT.